Each of the 4 T cell receptor beta chains below was sequenced from the same sample in a study of blood T cell repertoires in COVID-19. The table came from immunoSEQ multiplex PCR; TCRdb's copy has only in-frame clones and leaves some out. The profile shows about 70,000 clones, under 90% of them singletons. Sequenced: peripheral blood. The receptors come from a man in his sixties with acute or convalescent COVID-19.

The rearrangement links TRBV6-5 to TRBJ1-2, with D tentatively TRBD1 (6 bases). With 0 bases removed from V and 7 bases from J, the gap between germline ends came to 12 bases. The length of the CDR3 is 14 residues. CDR1 is MNHEY, CDR2 SVGAGI, per germline. The CDR3 bases are TGTGCCAGCAGTTACTCTGGGGGGGCGGGTGGCTACACCTTC. Its translation: CASSYSGGAGGYTF.

The chain recombines TRBV30 with TRBJ2-2; 7 positions match TRBD1. This CDR3 has 15 residues. V was clipped by 0 bases and J by 3 bases; unmatched bases: 4. The germline V gene encodes CDR1 GTSNPN and CDR2 SVGIG (reference sequence). The DNA of the CDR3 is TGTGCCTGGAGTGTCCTCGGGACAGACACCGGGGAGCTGTTTTTT. Encoded protein: CAWSVLGTDTGELFF.

This clone was observed a single time. This chain's CDR3 is CAWSPGQGFTSDYNEQFF. DNA of the CDR3: TGTGCCTGGAGTCCCGGACAGGGTTTCACCTCCGACTACAATGAGCAGTTCTTC. The genes are TRBV30 and TRBJ2-1; TRBD1 agrees at 8 bases. Trimming took 2 bases from V and 3 from J; bases not matched to a gene: 15. Germline-derived CDR1 and CDR2 are GTSNPN and SVGIG (reference sequence). This CDR3 is built from 18 residues.

The chain couples TRBV6-5 to TRBJ1-2, with TRBD1 identical over 10 bases. The CDR3 spans 14 residues. CDR1 and CDR2 from the germline V gene are MNHEY and SVGAGI. V was pared by 8 bases and J by 7 bases, with 10 bases of the junction left unmatched. The CDR3 is CASSPGTGVPGYTF. The CDR3 DNA reads as TGTGCCAGCTCACCAGGGACAGGGGTACCTGGCTACACCTTC.